This T cell receptor (beta chain) was recovered during a study of cytomegalovirus exposure and HLA in healthy donors. Study-wide background: It was reported in a later analysis that the same platform had been used for the 100 to 150 validation repertoires as for the approximately 700 first-cohort repertoires.

The table came from immunoSEQ multiplex PCR; TCRdb's copy has only in-frame clones and leaves some out. The sample includes about 140,000 clones, roughly 88% of them seen just once. Note on this clone: Its specificity is unknown.

Among the 110 or so subjects of the validation cohort, separate from the 666-subject first cohort, were the donors. Overall study results and limits: Rare TCR sequences predominated, though certain public TCRs were found in many donors. According to a subsequent analysis, TCR clusters identified in the first cohort showed a tendency to co-occur across the roughly 120 validation repertoires.

The CDR3 consists of 16 residues. Trimming took 4 bases from V and 4 from J; bases not matched to a gene: 10. The clonotype comes from a young woman in good health and CMV-seropositive. Sequenced: PBMCs. V usage is TRBV23-1 and J usage is TRBJ1-1, with TRBD1 matching 9 bases. Being an ORF, TRBV23-1 has a function that is uncertain. The CDR3 DNA sequence: TGCGCCAGCAGTCTCGAGGACAGGGGAGTTTGCACTGAAGCTTTCTTT. As protein: CASSLEDRGVCTEAFF.